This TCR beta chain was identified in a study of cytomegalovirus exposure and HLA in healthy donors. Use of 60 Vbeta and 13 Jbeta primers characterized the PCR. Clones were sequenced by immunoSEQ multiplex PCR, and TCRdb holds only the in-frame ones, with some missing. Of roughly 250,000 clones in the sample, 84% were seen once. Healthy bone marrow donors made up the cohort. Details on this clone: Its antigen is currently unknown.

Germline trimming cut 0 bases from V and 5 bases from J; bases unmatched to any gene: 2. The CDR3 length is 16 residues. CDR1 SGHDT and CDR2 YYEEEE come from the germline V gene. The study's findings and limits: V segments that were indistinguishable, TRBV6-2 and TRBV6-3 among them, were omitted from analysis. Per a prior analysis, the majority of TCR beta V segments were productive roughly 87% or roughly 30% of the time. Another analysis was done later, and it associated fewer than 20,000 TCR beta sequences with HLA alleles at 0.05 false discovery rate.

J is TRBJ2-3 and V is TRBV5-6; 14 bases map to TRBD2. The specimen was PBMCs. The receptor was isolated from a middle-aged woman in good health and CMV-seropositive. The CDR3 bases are TGTGCCAGCAGCTTGGAAGGACTAGCGGGAGGAGATACGCAGTATTTT. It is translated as CASSLEGLAGGDTQYF.